This TCR beta chain stems from a study of STAT3 mutations in large granular lymphocyte leukemia. V lost 5 bases and J 2 bases, leaving 10 bases between the germline ends. The CDR3 covers 14 residues. Per the germline V gene, CDR1 is SGHRS and CDR2 is YFSETQ. As to this clone: Its antigen remains unknown.

Study conclusions and caveats: Clonal expansion was inferred from samples taken at other timepoints. Every T-cell large granular lymphocyte leukemia patient had at least one immunodominant TCR beta clonotype. All newly emerging clones after therapy were STAT3 wild type. In several patients, dominant TCR clone burden exceeded STAT3 mutant burden.

Each sample's TCRbeta library yielded on average about 40,773 productive templates. TCRdb's table, derived via immunoSEQ multiplex PCR, lists solely in-frame clones and lacks some. The data contain approximately 29,000 clones, approximately 83% of them singletons. The rearrangement links TRBV5-1 to TRBJ1-4, with a tentative D call TRBD1 (5 bases). Sample: peripheral blood mononuclear cells. The sequence was collected from a man between 60 and 70 years old with T-cell large granular lymphocyte leukemia. Some clones in this sample may be carry-over from other donors' samples. The CDR3 reads CASSRGGTNEKLFF. Here the CDR3 DNA reads TGCGCCAGCAGTCGGGGGGGGACTAATGAAAAACTGTTTTTT.